This TCR beta chain is from a study of shared clonotypes between healthy human individuals. The donors, healthy adults who were HIV-negative, had experienced no recent acute infections or vaccinations. The CDR3 is 16 amino acids. In germline, CDR1 is MGHDK, CDR2 SYGVNS. V gave up 3 bases and J gave up 7 bases, with 16 bases separating them. Sequencing used immunoSEQ multiplex PCR; TCRdb keeps in-frame clones, though not all of them. This table has 2 million to 2.5 million clones, approximately 95% appearing once. Sample: naive CD4+ T cells sorted from blood. This sample's subset: CD45RA+ positively selected. The TCR comes from a man younger than 30 in good health. The J gene is TRBJ1-6, the V gene TRBV25-1; D unclear. The CDR3 DNA follows: TGTGCCAGCAGTGACGGCGGCAGTCTATCGAATTCACCCCTCCACTTT. It is translated as CASSDGGSLSNSPLHF.